This T cell receptor beta chain was sequenced in a study of OX40 agonist ivuxolimab in advanced cancers. Profiling relied on immunoSEQ multiplex PCR, and the TCRdb table lists in-frame clones only, not all of them. Here the sample spans roughly 48,000 clones, 82% being singletons. Trimming removed 5 bases from V and 4 bases from J, with 17 bases in between. This CDR3 contains 15 residues. The V gene's germline CDR1 is SGHTA and CDR2 FQGNSA. The TCR comes from an adult with an advanced solid tumor such as melanoma, head and neck, liver or kidney cancer. This specimen was CD4+ or CD8+ T cells sorted from blood, taken in a trial of the OX40 agonist ivuxolimab. The J gene is TRBJ2-5, the V gene TRBV7-2; no reliable D call. CDR3 in amino acids: CASSTSVRATETQYF. CDR3 nucleotides: TGTGCCAGCAGCACCTCGGTTCGGGCGACAGAGACCCAGTACTTC.